The 21 T cell receptor beta chains in this list originate from one sample, sequenced in a study of T cell responses to AZD1222 COVID-19 vaccine. Profiled with immunoSEQ multiplex PCR; TCRdb holds only in-frame clones, not every one. Here the sample spans under 30,000 clones, about 90% being singletons. The source material was peripheral blood, sampled 28 days after the second AZD1222 dose. The receptors come from an adult who received the AZD1222 COVID-19 vaccine.

The genes are TRBV3-1 (or the pseudogene TRBV3-2) and TRBJ2-7; 10 nucleotides line up with TRBD2. With V trimmed by 4 bases and J by 2 bases, 8 bases remained unmatched. Germline CDR1 and CDR2: LGHDT and YNNKEL (reference sequence). The CDR3 covers 16 residues. CDR3 region: CASSPPGSGRAYEQYF. In nucleotides, the CDR3 is TGTGCCAGCAGCCCCCCTGGGAGCGGGAGGGCCTACGAGCAGTACTTC.

The chain has TRBV7-2 and TRBJ1-1; no reliable D call. Germline values: CDR1 SGHTA, CDR2 FQGNSA. The CDR3 consists of 12 residues. V lost 8 bases to trimming and J lost 0 bases, with 7 bases between them. The CDR3 DNA reads TGTGCCAGCTCCCAGATGAACACTGAAGCTTTCTTT. Amino acid sequence: CASSQMNTEAFF.

The V and J genes are TRBV5-4 and TRBJ2-5; TRBD1 aligns across 9 bases. Germline assignment: CDR1 SGHNT and CDR2 YYREEE (reference sequence). CDR3 length: 14 residues. V gave up 2 bases and J gave up 2 bases; unmatched junction bases: 1. In nucleotides, the CDR3 is TGTGCCAGCAGCTTCGGACAGGGGCAAGAGACCCAGTACTTC. Encoded protein: CASSFGQGQETQYF.

The chain employs TRBV28 and TRBJ1-5, with D perhaps matching TRBD1 (5 bases). The CDR3 consists of 15 residues. In germline, CDR1 is MDHEN, CDR2 SYDVKM. The V end lost 4 bases, the J end lost 0 bases, and 10 bases lay between the germline ends. CDR3 protein: CASSWPGNSNQPQHF. CDR3 bases: TGTGCCAGCAGTTGGCCAGGGAATAGCAATCAGCCCCAGCATTTT.

The genes are TRBV10-3 and TRBJ2-1; 9 bases are shared with TRBD2. The CDR3 is 15 residues long. The germline gives CDR1 ENHRY, CDR2 SYGVKD. Germline trimming cut 10 bases from V and 4 bases from J; bases unmatched to any gene: 11. The CDR3 coding sequence is TGTGCCACCTCACGGGTAGCGGGAGAGTACAATGAGCAGTTCTTC. It codes for CATSRVAGEYNEQFF.

This rearrangement joins TRBV5-1 to TRBJ1-4; D not resolved. CDR1 is SGHRS and CDR2 is YFSETQ in the germline V gene. This CDR3 has 13 amino acids. Trimming pared 4 bases from V and 3 bases from J, leaving 7 bases between. CDR3 bases: TGCGCCAGCAGCCCCGGACCTAATGAAAAACTGTTTTTT. Translating it yields CASSPGPNEKLFF.

The gene calls are TRBV11-2 and TRBJ2-3; no definite D call. Germline V gene data show CDR1 as SGHAT and CDR2 as FQNNGV. Between the trimmed V and J ends, which lost 0 bases and 9 bases, there was a span of 13 bases. The CDR3 contains 14 residues. This chain's CDR3 is CASSLDVGVGTQYF. Here the CDR3 DNA reads TGTGCCAGCAGCTTAGATGTAGGTGTTGGCACGCAGTATTTT.

The chain uses TRBV9 and TRBJ1-2; a possible D gene is TRBD1 (5 bases). There are 17 residues in the CDR3. CDR1 is SGDLS and CDR2 is YYNGEE in the germline V gene. V was cut by 0 bases and J by 8 bases, with 23 bases left in between. Here the CDR3 DNA reads TGTGCCAGCAGCGTAGGAGCAGGGATGAAAGGACCTGGAGGCTACACCTTC. This translates into CASSVGAGMKGPGGYTF.

This rearrangement joins TRBV28 to TRBJ2-1; 8 positions match TRBD2. Trimming at V came to 6 bases and at J to 0 bases, leaving 4 bases not matched to a gene. CDR1 is MDHEN and CDR2 is SYDVKM in the germline V gene. The CDR3 is made up of 15 amino acids. CDR3 sequence: CASRTSGTSYNEQFF. DNA for the CDR3: TGTGCCAGCAGAACTAGCGGAACCTCCTACAATGAGCAGTTCTTC.

This clone has just one count. The chain employs TRBV7-2 and TRBJ2-7; TRBD1 is a possible D gene (6 bases). Germline V gene lookup returns CDR1 SGHTA and CDR2 FQGNSA. The CDR3 length is 12 residues. Between the trimmed V and J ends, which lost 5 bases and 6 bases, there was a span of 11 bases. CDR3 residues: CASSLQGSEQYF. The CDR3 coding sequence is TGTGCCAGCAGCCTACAGGGTTCCGAGCAGTACTTC.

The V and J genes are TRBV3-1 (or the pseudogene TRBV3-2) and TRBJ1-1; maybe TRBD1 (5 bases). Germline V CDR1 and CDR2: LGHDT, YNNKEL (reference sequence). V was clipped by 2 bases and J by 5 bases, with 12 bases between them. The CDR3 has 14 amino acids. The CDR3 here is CASSQQGGTTEAFF. The CDR3 DNA reads TGTGCCAGCAGCCAACAGGGAGGGACTACTGAAGCTTTCTTT.

This clone appeared a single time. J is TRBJ2-3 and V is TRBV19, with 7 positions matching TRBD2. This CDR3 has 14 residues. From germline, CDR1 is LNHDA and CDR2 SQIVND (reference sequence). Trimming removed 7 bases from V and 2 bases from J; junction bases left unmatched: 6. The CDR3 nucleotides are TGTGCCAGTAAGAGGGAGGGCCCCACAGATACGCAGTATTTT. Protein: CASKREGPTDTQYF.

The genes are TRBV7-6 and TRBJ2-1; 10 nucleotides line up with TRBD2. Germline CDR1 is SGHVS and CDR2 is FNYEAQ. The CDR3 is 17 residues long. V dropped 1 base and J dropped 5; count of bases not matched to a gene: 8. CDR3 residues: CASSLESGRAWNNEQFF. CDR3 bases: TGTGCCAGCAGCTTAGAGAGCGGGAGGGCCTGGAACAATGAGCAGTTCTTC.

V usage is TRBV19 and J usage is TRBJ2-7, with D perhaps TRBD2 (5 bases). The V end lost 3 bases, the J end lost 0 bases, and 18 bases lay between the germline ends. The CDR3 has 17 residues. Germline lookup yields CDR1 LNHDA and CDR2 SQIVND (reference sequence). CDR3 bases: TGTGCCAGTAGTATTGAACCTCTTATGGGGAGCTCCTACGAGCAGTACTTC. It specifies CASSIEPLMGSSYEQYF.

This clone was detected once. This chain connects TRBV9 to TRBJ2-2; TRBD2 matches 7 bases. J lost 6 bases, V lost 3 bases, and 8 bases had no gene match. Germline V gene sequence: CDR1 SGDLS, CDR2 YYNGEE. The CDR3 runs 15 residues. The DNA for the CDR3 is TGTGCCAGCAGCGAGCGGGAAACTTTCGCCGGGGAGCTGTTTTTT. Its protein is CASSERETFAGELFF.

The gene calls are TRBV4-2 and TRBJ2-3, with D possibly being TRBD1 or TRBD2 (5 bases each). Germline CDR1 is LGHNA and CDR2 is YNFKEQ. V was clipped by 1 base and J by 2 bases, with 10 bases between them. The CDR3 runs to 15 residues. The CDR3 protein is CASSQAGTNTDTQYF. The CDR3 nucleotides are TGTGCCAGCAGCCAAGCCGGGACCAACACAGATACGCAGTATTTT.

For the CDR3, the DNA is TGTGCCAGTAGCTGGGACAGGAACACAGATACGCAGTATTTT. Residues: CASSWDRNTDTQYF. The J gene is TRBJ2-3, the V gene TRBV19, with 8 bases that match TRBD1. This CDR3 spans 14 amino acids. The germline gives CDR1 LNHDA, CDR2 SQIVND (reference sequence). The trim removed 6 bases at V and 2 bases at J, leaving 4 bases unmatched. Variable domain in full (rest from reference TRBV19 and TRBJ2-3): DGGITQSPKYLFRKEGQNVTLSCEQNLNHDAMYWYRQDPGQGLRLIYYSQIVNDFQKGDIAEGYSVSREKKESFPLTVTSAQKNPTAFYLCASSWDRNTDTQYFGPGTRLTVL.

V is TRBV28 and J is TRBJ2-3, with D possibly matching TRBD2 (6 bases). CDR1 is MDHEN and CDR2 is SYDVKM in the germline V gene. The V and J ends lost 7 bases and 3 bases respectively, with 17 bases between them. The length of the CDR3 is 15 residues. CDR3 protein: CASTAPEGRTDTQYF. The CDR3 DNA follows: TGTGCCAGCACCGCCCCGGAGGGCCGAACAGATACGCAGTATTTT.

The genes are TRBV5-1 and TRBJ1-4; D is perhaps TRBD1 (6 bases). This CDR3 comprises 14 residues. Germline V gives CDR1 SGHRS, CDR2 YFSETQ. The V end lost 6 bases, the J end lost 8 bases, and 17 bases lay between the germline ends. The CDR3 sequence: CASKGDVGREKLFF. CDR3 in DNA: TGCGCCAGCAAGGGGGATGTGGGGCGAGAAAAACTGTTTTTT.

This chain links TRBV28 with TRBJ2-7; the D call may be TRBD1 or TRBD2 (6 bases each). From germline, CDR1 is MDHEN and CDR2 SYDVKM. Trimming pared 7 bases from V and 6 bases from J, leaving 13 bases between. CDR3 length equals 12 residues. CDR3: CASKGGRREQYF. In DNA, the CDR3 is TGTGCCAGCAAGGGGGGCCGGCGCGAGCAGTACTTC. The full variable domain, its missing parts supplied by reference TRBV28 and TRBJ2-7, is DVKVTQSSRYLVKRTGEKVFLECVQDMDHENMFWYRQDPGLGLRLIYFSYDVKMKEKGDIPEGYSVSREKKERFSLILESASTNQTSMYLCASKGGRREQYFGPGTRLTVT.

CDR3 residues: CASSPGPGVSQPQHF. The CDR3 DNA reads as TGTGCCAGTAGCCCAGGGCCCGGGGTGAGTCAGCCCCAGCATTTT. The chain employs TRBV19 and TRBJ1-5, with D maybe TRBD1 (5 bases). The CDR3 has 15 residues. Germline loops: CDR1 LNHDA, CDR2 SQIVND (reference sequence). V was clipped by 6 bases and J by 6 bases, with 18 bases between them. Using reference TRBV19 and TRBJ1-5 for the parts outside the CDR3, the full variable domain is DGGITQSPKYLFRKEGQNVTLSCEQNLNHDAMYWYRQDPGQGLRLIYYSQIVNDFQKGDIAEGYSVSREKKESFPLTVTSAQKNPTAFYLCASSPGPGVSQPQHFGDGTRLSIL.